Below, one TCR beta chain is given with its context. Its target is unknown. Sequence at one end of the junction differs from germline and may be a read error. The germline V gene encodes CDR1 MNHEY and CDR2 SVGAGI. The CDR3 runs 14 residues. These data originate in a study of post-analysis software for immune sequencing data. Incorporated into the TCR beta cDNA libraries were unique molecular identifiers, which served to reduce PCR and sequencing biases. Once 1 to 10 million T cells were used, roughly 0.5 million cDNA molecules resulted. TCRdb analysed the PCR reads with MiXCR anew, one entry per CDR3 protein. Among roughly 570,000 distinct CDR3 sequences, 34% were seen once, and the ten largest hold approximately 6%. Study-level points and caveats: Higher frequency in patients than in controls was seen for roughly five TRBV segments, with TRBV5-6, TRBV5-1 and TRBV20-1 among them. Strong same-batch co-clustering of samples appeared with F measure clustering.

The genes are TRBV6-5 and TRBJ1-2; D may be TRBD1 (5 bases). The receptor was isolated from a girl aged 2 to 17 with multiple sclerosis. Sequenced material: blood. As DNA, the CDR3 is TGTGCCAGCAGTTACTCTGTAGACAGCTATGGCTGCACCTTC. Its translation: CASSYSVDSYGCTF.